This T cell receptor beta chain was captured in a study of T cells in Graves' hyperthyroidism and ophthalmopathy. Study findings and constraints: In simple terms, a model built on 13 V-J features told ophthalmopathy apart from stable hyperthyroidism.

In patients aged 18 to 65, hyperthyroidism was newly diagnosed, with duration under 2 months. Each diagnosis was grounded in clinical symptoms, serum thyroxine and TRAb, thyroid ultrasound, and orbital computed tomography. The investigators amplified TCR beta CDR3 regions from RNA transcripts. First-round RT-PCR of the TCR CDR3 relied on the HTBI primer set. TCRdb fed the multiplex PCR reads into MiXCR, producing one record per CDR3 protein. In the table there are more than 500,000 distinct CDR3 sequences, approximately 15% of which are singletons. The junction had 6 bases not matched to a gene; V was cut back by 1 base and J by 7 bases. The CDR3 consists of 14 residues. The V gene's germline CDR1 is DFQATT and CDR2 SNEGSKA (reference sequence). This clonotype came up a few times. Its target is unknown.

The receptor was derived from a woman between 35 and 50 years old with Graves' hyperthyroidism. Sequenced input: blood. The V call is TRBV20-1, the J call TRBJ1-4; 7 bases are shared with TRBD1. The CDR3 spells CSARARQGLEKLFF. The CDR3, as DNA: TGCAGTGCTAGAGCTAGACAGGGCCTTGAAAAACTGTTTTTT.